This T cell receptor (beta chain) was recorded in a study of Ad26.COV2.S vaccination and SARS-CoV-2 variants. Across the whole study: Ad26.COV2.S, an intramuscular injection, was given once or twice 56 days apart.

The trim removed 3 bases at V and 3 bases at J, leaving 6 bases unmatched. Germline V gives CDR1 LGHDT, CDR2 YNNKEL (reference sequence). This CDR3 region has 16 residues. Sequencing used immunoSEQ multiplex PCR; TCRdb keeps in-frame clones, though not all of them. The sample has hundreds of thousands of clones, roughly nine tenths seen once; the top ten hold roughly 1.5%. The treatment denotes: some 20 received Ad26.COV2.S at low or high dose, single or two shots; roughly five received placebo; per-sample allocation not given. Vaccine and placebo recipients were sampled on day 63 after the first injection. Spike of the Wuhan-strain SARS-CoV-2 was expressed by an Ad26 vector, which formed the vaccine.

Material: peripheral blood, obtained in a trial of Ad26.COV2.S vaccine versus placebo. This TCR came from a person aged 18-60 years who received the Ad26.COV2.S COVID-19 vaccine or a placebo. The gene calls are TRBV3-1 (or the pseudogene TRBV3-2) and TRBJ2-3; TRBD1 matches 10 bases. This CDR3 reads CASSQRQGARTDTQYF. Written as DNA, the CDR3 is TGTGCCAGCAGCCAGCGACAGGGGGCGCGGACAGATACGCAGTATTTT.